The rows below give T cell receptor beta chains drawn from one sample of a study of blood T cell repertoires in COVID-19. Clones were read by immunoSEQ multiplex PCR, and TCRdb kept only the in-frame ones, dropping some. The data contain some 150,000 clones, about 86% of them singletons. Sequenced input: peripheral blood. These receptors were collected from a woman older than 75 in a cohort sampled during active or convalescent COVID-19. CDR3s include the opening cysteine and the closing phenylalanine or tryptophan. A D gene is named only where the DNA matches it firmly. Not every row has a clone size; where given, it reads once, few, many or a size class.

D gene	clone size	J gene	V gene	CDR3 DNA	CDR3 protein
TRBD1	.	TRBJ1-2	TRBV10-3	TGTGCCATCAGTGAGCCGGACAGGGCCGGAGGTGGCTACACCTTC	CAISEPDRAGGGYTF
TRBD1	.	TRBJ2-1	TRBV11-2	TGTGCCAGCATGACGGACAGGGCTAACAATGAGCAGTTCTTC	CASMTDRANNEQFF
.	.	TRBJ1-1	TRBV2	TGTGCCAGCCTTGGTTGGGCCAAGAACACTGAAGCTTTCTTT	CASLGWAKNTEAFF
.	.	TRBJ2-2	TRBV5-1	TGCGCCAGCAGCGCCTCAGGGACCGGGGAGCTGTTTTTT	CASSASGTGELFF
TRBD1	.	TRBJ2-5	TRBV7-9	TGTGCCAGCAGCCGGACAGGGGGCCAAGAGACCCAGTACTTC	CASSRTGGQETQYF
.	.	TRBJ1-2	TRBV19	TGTGCCAGTAGTAGCCAAACAGGTAACTATGGCTACACCTTC	CASSSQTGNYGYTF
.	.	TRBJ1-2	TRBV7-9	TGTGCCAGCAGCTTATCCGGGTTTGGTGGCTACACCTTC	CASSLSGFGGYTF
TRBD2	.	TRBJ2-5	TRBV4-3	TGCGCCAGCAGCCAAGGACTAGCGGGTGAGACCCAGTACTTC	CASSQGLAGETQYF
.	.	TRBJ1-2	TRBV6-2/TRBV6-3	TGTGCCAGCAGTTACCGCCAAGAGCATTATGGCTACACCTTC	CASSYRQEHYGYTF
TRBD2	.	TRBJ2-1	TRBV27	TGTGCCAGCACCCCTCGAGCGGGGGCCCCATACAATGAGCAGTTCTTC	CASTPRAGAPYNEQFF
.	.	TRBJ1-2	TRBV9	TGTGCCAGCAGCGTATCAGGGTACGAGGACTATGGCTACACCTTC	CASSVSGYEDYGYTF
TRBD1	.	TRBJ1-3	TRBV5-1	TGCGCCAGCAGCTTGGACGATACAGGGGATCTGGCCGGAAACACCATATATTTT	CASSLDDTGDLAGNTIYF
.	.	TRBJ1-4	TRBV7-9	TGTGCCAGCAGCCCCCTTTACGGTGAAAAACTGTTTTTT	CASSPLYGEKLFF
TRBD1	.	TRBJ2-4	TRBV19	TGTGCCAGTAGTAGGGACAGGGGTCACCAAAACATTCAGTACTTC	CASSRDRGHQNIQYF
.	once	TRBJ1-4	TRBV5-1	TGCGCCAGCAGCTTAGAGGGTATAGGGGAAAAACTGTTTTTT	CASSLEGIGEKLFF
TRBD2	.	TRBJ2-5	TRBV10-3	TGTGCCACCGCCCGGACTAGCGGGAGGATGGAGACCCAGTACTTC	CATARTSGRMETQYF
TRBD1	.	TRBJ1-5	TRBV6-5	TGTGCCAGCAGGCGGGACAGGGGTACGGATCAGCCCCAGCATTTT	CASRRDRGTDQPQHF
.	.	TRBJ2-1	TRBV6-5	TGTGCCAGCAGCCAACAGGATCAGAGGGAGCAGTTCTTC	CASSQQDQREQFF
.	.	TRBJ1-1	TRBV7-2	TGTGCCAGCAGCTTATCACAACAGAACACTGAAGCTTTCTTT	CASSLSQQNTEAFF
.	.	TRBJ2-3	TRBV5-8	TGTGCCAGCAGCCTCCGGACTAGCACAGATACGCAGTATTTT	CASSLRTSTDTQYF
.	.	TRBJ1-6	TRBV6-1	TGTGCCAGCAGTGGGCAGACAGGTGTGAATAATTCACCCCTCCACTTT	CASSGQTGVNNSPLHF
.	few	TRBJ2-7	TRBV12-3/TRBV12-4	TGTGCCAGCAGTTGGCGCAGGGCGTACGAGCAGTACTTC	CASSWRRAYEQYF
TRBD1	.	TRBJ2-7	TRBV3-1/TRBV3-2	TGTGCCAGCAGCCATCGACAGGGGGTAAGCTACGAGCAGTACTTC	CASSHRQGVSYEQYF
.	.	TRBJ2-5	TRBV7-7	TGTGCCAGCAGCTTAGCCGGAGGGGAGACCCAGTACTTC	CASSLAGGETQYF
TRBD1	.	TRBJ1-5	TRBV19	TGTGCCAGTAGTCAGGGACAGGGCGAGCAGCCCCAGCATTTT	CASSQGQGEQPQHF
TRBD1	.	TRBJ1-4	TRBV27	TGTGCCAGCAGTCCCGGGAGGGGGCGAGGTGAAAAACTGTTTTTT	CASSPGRGRGEKLFF
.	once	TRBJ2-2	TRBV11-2	TGTGCCAGCAGCCTCACCGGGGAGCTGTTTTTT	CASSLTGELFF
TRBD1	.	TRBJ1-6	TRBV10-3	TGTGCCATCAGTGAGTTAGGACAGGGGGCAGGTTATAATTCACCCCTCCACTTT	CAISELGQGAGYNSPLHF
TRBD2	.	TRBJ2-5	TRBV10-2	TGCGCCAGCAGAGAAGGGACTAGCCGAGAGACCCAGTACTTC	CASREGTSRETQYF
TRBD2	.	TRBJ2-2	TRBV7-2	TGTGCCAGCAGCTTTCCTAGCGGGAGGCCGAACACCGGGGAGCTGTTTTTT	CASSFPSGRPNTGELFF
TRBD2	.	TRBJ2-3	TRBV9	TGTGCCAGCAGCGTCTCGGCGGGAGTCTCAGATACGCAGTATTTT	CASSVSAGVSDTQYF
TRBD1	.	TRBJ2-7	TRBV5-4	TGTGCCAGCAGCGGGAGACAGGGGTCCAACGAGCAGTACTTC	CASSGRQGSNEQYF
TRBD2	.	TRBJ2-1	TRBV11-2	TGTGCCAGCAGCCGCACTAGCGGGGGTATCGAATACAATGAGCAGTTCTTC	CASSRTSGGIEYNEQFF
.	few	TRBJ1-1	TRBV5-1	TGCGCCAGCAGCTTGACAGTGAACACTGAAGCTTTCTTT	CASSLTVNTEAFF
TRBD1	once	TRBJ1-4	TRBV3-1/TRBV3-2	TGTGCCAGCAGCCAACCGGGACAGGGGAGCGAAAAACTGTTTTTT	CASSQPGQGSEKLFF
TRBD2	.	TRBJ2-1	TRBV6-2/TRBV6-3	TGTGCCAGCAGCCCAATAGCGGGGGGGGAGCAGTTCTTC	CASSPIAGGEQFF
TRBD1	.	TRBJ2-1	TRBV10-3	TGTGCCACGACAGGTTTACAGGGGGCGAATTACAATGAGCAGTTCTTC	CATTGLQGANYNEQFF
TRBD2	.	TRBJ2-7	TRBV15	TGTGCCACCAGCAGAGATGGGACGGGGGGTTCCTACGAGCAGTACTTC	CATSRDGTGGSYEQYF
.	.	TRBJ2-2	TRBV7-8	TGTGCCAGCAGCTTACTAACAGGGAACGGCGGGGAGCTGTTTTTT	CASSLLTGNGGELFF
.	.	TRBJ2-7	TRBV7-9	TGTGCCAGCAGCACCCGGGACTCCCGGGCCGAGCAGTACTTC	CASSTRDSRAEQYF
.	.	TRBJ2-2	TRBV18	TGTGCCAGCTCACCACCGGGGGGACTCAACGGGGAGCTGTTTTTT	CASSPPGGLNGELFF
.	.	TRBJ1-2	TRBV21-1	TGTGCCAACCTCCTACAGGGCACCCACGTTAACTATGGCTACACCTTC	CANLLQGTHVNYGYTF
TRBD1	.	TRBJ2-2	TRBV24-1	TGTGCCACCAGTGGCCAGGGGGCCTTCACCGGGGAGCTGTTTTTT	CATSGQGAFTGELFF
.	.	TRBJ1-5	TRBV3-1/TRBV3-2	TGTGCCAGCAGCCGGGCGGGGGGATCAGCGCCCCAGCATTTT	CASSRAGGSAPQHF
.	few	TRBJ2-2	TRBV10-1	TGCGCCAGCAGCCGGAGACTAGTTCTCGGGGAGCTGTTTTTT	CASSRRLVLGELFF
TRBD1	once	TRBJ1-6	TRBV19	TGTGCCAGTAGCCGAGGGGACAGGGAGTATTCACCCCTCCACTTT	CASSRGDREYSPLHF
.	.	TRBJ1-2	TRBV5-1	TGCGCCAGCAGAATTAGGGGGAATGGCTACACCTTC	CASRIRGNGYTF
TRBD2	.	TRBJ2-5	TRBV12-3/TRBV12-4	TGTGCCAGCACCCTGGGAGGGGAGACCCAGTACTTC	CASTLGGETQYF
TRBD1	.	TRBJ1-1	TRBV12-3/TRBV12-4	TGTGCCAGCGGGACAGGGAGCGACACTGAAGCTTTCTTT	CASGTGSDTEAFF
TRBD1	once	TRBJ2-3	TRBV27	TGTGCCAGCAGTCCCTCCGGGACAGGGTTTTCTAGCACAGATACGCAGTATTTT	CASSPSGTGFSSTDTQYF
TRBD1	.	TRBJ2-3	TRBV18	TGTGCCAGCTCGTCGGGGACAGGAAACACAGATACGCAGTATTTT	CASSSGTGNTDTQYF
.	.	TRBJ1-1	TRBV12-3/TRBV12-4	TGTGCCAGCAGTTTCCAGGGTGAAGCTTTCTTT	CASSFQGEAFF